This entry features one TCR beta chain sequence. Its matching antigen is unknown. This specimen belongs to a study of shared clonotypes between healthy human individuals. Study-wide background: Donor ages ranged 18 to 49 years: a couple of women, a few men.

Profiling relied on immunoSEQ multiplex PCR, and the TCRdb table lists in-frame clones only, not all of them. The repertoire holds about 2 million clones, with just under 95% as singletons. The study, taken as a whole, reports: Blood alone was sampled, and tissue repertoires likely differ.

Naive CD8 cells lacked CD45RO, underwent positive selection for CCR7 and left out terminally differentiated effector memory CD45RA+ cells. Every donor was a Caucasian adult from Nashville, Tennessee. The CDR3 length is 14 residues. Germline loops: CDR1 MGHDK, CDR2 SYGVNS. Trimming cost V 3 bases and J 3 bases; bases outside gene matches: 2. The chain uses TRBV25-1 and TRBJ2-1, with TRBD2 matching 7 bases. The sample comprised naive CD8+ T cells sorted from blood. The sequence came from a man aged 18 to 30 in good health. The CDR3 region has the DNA TGTGCCAGCAGTGAGAGCGGGGTCTACAATGAGCAGTTCTTC. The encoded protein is CASSESGVYNEQFF. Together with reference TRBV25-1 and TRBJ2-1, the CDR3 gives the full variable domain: EADIYQTPRYLVIGTGKKITLECSQTMGHDKMYWYQQDPGMELHLIHYSYGVNSTEKGDLSSESTVSRIRTEHFPLTLESARPSHTSQYLCASSESGVYNEQFFGPGTRLTVL.